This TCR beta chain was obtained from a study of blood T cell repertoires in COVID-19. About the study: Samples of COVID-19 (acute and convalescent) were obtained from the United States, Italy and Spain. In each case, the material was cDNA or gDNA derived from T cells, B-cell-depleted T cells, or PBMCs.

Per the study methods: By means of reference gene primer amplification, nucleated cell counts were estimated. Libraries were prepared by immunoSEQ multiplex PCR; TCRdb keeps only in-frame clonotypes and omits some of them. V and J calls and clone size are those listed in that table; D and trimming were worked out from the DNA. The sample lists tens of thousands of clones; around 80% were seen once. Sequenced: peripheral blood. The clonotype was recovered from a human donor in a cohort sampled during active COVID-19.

In DNA, the CDR3 is TGCGCCAGCAGTAAGGACAGCATGAACACTGAAGCTTTCTTT. Protein sequence: CASSKDSMNTEAFF. The rearrangement joins TRBV10-1 to TRBJ1-1, with D perhaps TRBD1 (6 bases). Germline lookup yields CDR1 WNHNN and CDR2 SYGVQD (reference sequence). The CDR3 consists of 14 residues. The V and J ends lost 5 bases and 0 bases respectively, with 10 bases between them.